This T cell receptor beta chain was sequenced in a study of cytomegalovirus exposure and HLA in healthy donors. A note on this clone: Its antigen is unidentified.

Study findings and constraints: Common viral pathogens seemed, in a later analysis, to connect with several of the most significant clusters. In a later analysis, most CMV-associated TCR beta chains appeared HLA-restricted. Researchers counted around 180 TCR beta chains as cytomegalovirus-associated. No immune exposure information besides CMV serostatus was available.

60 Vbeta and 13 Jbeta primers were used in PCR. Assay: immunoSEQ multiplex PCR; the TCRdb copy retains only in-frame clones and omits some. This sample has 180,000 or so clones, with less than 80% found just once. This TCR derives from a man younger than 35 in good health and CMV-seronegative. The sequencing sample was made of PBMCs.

CDR3 coding DNA: TGCAGCGTTGTGGGGGGAGCGGCGAACTACGAGCAGTACTTC. Translated: CSVVGGAANYEQYF. The chain has TRBV29-1 and TRBJ2-7; perhaps TRBD2 as D (6 bases). V was shortened by 4 bases and J by 3 bases, with 16 bases between the two germline ends. Per the germline V gene, CDR1 is SQVTM and CDR2 is ANQGSEA. CDR3 length: 14 residues.